What follows is one T cell receptor beta chain and its context. This clone was seen just once. The target of this receptor is not known. No base quality values were provided; no much bigger clone lies one nucleotide off. The sample is drawn from a study of blood T cell repertoires in COVID-19 (dated by TCRdb to the early 2020s). Regarding the research as a whole: The collaborator samples originated in the United States, Italy and Spain and spanned the acute and convalescent phases of COVID-19. Where available, HLA class I and class II types were obtained from metadata supplied by the sample provider rather than from assay-based typing. The dataset comprised deeply sampled blood TCRbeta repertoires from subjects exposed to, actively infected with, or recovered from COVID-19. Sample metadata almost always included a de-identified subject ID, COVID-19 status, age in years and sex. The repertoires were released in a freely available public database meant as a resource for research on the immune response to SARS-CoV-2. The samples were drawn from the first 160 participants of the ongoing ImmuneRACE study and from 1,254 subjects provided by 6 global collaborators. The material from the prospective study consisted of cDNA or gDNA derived from T cells, B-cell-depleted T cells, or PBMCs. General conclusions and limits of the study: Clinical and demographic metadata were provided uncurated, with the amount varying by source and participant.

Participants in the prospective study were enrolled through a virtual design, were aged 18 to 89 years, and lived in about 25 United States geographic areas. In the prospective study, cohorts were assigned on the basis of participant-reported clinical history obtained from a screening survey and a study questionnaire. ImmuneRACE Cohort 3 recovered participants were defined by two consecutive negative NP/OP PCR tests, healthcare professional clearance, or symptom resolution. Each participant in the prospective study had whole blood, serum and a nasopharyngeal or oropharyngeal swab collected by mobile phlebotomists. Participants in the prospective study had the option to provide additional blood draws and questionnaires over a roughly two-month period. Prospective study blood samples were shipped either frozen or at room temperature before DNA extraction. TCRbeta CDR3 regions were amplified from genomic DNA using the immunoSEQ Assay, a bias-controlled multiplex PCR. From the authors' description of their analysis: The number of nucleated cells in each sample was estimated from the amplification of reference gene primers within the assay. To quantify the absolute abundance of each unique TCRbeta CDR3 rearrangement, sequence reads were collapsed and filtered. Productive Simpson clonality was computed per sample as the square root of Simpson's diversity index over productive rearrangements. In its TCRdb copy, this immuneACCESS table keeps in-frame sequences only and misses some clones. Where compared with another copy, unresolved V genes explain less than half of these, and the others have no known cause. D and trimming were read from the DNA, whereas the V and J calls and clone size are those reported in that table. The sample has roughly 260,000 clones on record, approximately 90% of them singletons. Jointly, the top ten make up approximately 2% of the sample.

The germline V gene (reference sequence) supplies CDR1 SGHNT and CDR2 YYREEE. V drops 2 bases and J drops 0 bases, leaving 15 bases in between. From its cysteine to its phenylalanine, the CDR3 spans 18 amino acids. Only CDR3 DNA remains: 54 bases, in frame from the first base. The clonotype comes from a woman younger than 30 who had recovered from COVID-19. The chain links TRBV5-4 with TRBJ1-6; no D gene call is confident. What was sequenced was PBMCs or T cells enriched from blood (not recorded which). CDR3 region: CASSFSGLPSSYNSPLHF. The nucleotides read TGTGCCAGCAGCTTTTCTGGACTCCCGAGCTCCTATAATTCACCCCTCCACTTT.